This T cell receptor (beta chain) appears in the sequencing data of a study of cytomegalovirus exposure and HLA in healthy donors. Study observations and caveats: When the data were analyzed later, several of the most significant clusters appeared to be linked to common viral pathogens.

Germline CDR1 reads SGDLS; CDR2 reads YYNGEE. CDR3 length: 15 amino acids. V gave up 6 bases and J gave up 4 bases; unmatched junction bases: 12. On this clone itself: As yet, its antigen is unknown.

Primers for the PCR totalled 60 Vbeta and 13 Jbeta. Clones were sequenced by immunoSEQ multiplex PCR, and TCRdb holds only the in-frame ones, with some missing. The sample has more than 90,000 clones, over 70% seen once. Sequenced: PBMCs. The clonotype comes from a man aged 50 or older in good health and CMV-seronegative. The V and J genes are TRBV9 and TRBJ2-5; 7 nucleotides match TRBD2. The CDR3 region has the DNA TGTGCCAGCACCCAACTAGCGTATGAGGGAGAGACCCAGTACTTC. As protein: CASTQLAYEGETQYF. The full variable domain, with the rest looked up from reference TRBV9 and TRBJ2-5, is DSGVTQTPKHLITATGQRVTLRCSPRSGDLSVYWYQQSLDQGLQFLIQYYNGEERAKGNILERFSAQQFPDLHSELNLSSLELGDSALYFCASTQLAYEGETQYFGPGTRLLVL.